The next 12 T cell receptor beta chains were all read from a single sample in a study of neurological immune-mediated disorders. One entry per CDR3 protein results from TCRdb running MiXCR on the 5' RACE reads. The repertoire holds 35,000 to 50,000 distinct CDR3 sequences, with approximately 2.4% as singletons. Sequenced input: PBMCs. The receptors shown here come from a middle-aged man with multiple sclerosis.

There are many counts of this clonotype. The J gene is TRBJ2-2, the V gene TRBV7-2; tentative D call: TRBD1 (7 bases). The CDR3 sequence is 15 residues long. Germline V gene sequence: CDR1 SGHTA, CDR2 FQGNSA. The ends were cut back, 5 bases at V and 5 bases at J, with 15 bases in the middle. Here the CDR3 reads CASSRRQGGTGELFF. The CDR3 DNA follows: TGTGCCAGCAGCCGAAGGCAGGGGGGAACCGGGGAGCTGTTTTTT. Based on the CDR3 plus reference TRBV7-2 and TRBJ2-2, the full variable domain is GAGVSQSPSNKVTEKGKDVELRCDPISGHTALYWYRQSLGQGLEFLIYFQGNSAPDKSGLPSDRFSAERTGGSVSTLTIQRTQQEDSAVYLCASSRRQGGTGELFFGEGSRLTVL.

This clonotype was recorded many times. DNA of the CDR3: TGTGCCAGCATCCCGAACTCTGGGGCCAACGTCCTGACTTTC. Its protein is CASIPNSGANVLTF. This rearrangement joins TRBV2 to TRBJ2-6; no clear D gene. V lost 7 bases and J 0 bases, leaving 7 bases between the germline ends. The length of the CDR3 is 14 residues. Germline V gene data show CDR1 as SNHLY and CDR2 as FYNNEI.

This clonotype has at least ten counts. This sequence joins TRBV12-3 or TRBV12-4 and TRBJ2-7; either TRBD1 or TRBD2 may fit D (6 bases each). The germline V and J ends were trimmed by 3 bases and 5 bases, with 11 bases remaining between them. The CDR3 consists of 13 residues. In nucleotides, the CDR3 is TGTGCCAGCAGTTTTGGGGGGCTGGACGAGCAGTACTTC. As protein: CASSFGGLDEQYF.

This clonotype was seen many times. The chain uses TRBV12-3 or TRBV12-4 and TRBJ2-5; D remains ambiguous. Trimming removed 1 base from V and 5 bases from J, with 5 bases in between. This CDR3 has 12 residues. The CDR3 reads CASSLVMETQYF. Written as DNA, the CDR3 is TGTGCCAGCAGTTTAGTCATGGAGACCCAGTACTTC.

This clonotype has at least ten counts. This rearrangement joins TRBV24-1 to TRBJ2-7, with a tentative D call TRBD1 (6 bases). Trimming cost V 4 bases and J 9 bases, with 15 bases left between them. Germline values: CDR1 KGHDR, CDR2 SFDVKD. CDR3 length equals 13 residues. CDR3 DNA sequence: TGTGCCACCAGTGACCCCCCGGGACAAAGGCAGTACTTC. This codes for CATSDPPGQRQYF.

At least ten counts were recorded for this clonotype. This sequence joins TRBV7-9 and TRBJ1-6, with D perhaps matching TRBD1 (5 bases). V was cut by 5 bases and J by 7 bases, with 12 bases left in between. Germline-derived CDR1 and CDR2 are SEHNR and FQNEAQ (reference sequence). This CDR3 is 14 amino acids long. The CDR3 DNA reads TGTGCCAGCAGCCCCGGGACCTTGAATTCACCCCTCCACTTT. Translation: CASSPGTLNSPLHF.

This clonotype was seen ten or more times. The chain is built from TRBV5-1 and TRBJ2-2; 7 bases align to TRBD1. This CDR3 is 15 amino acids long. J gave up 1 base and V 4 bases, and 4 bases lay outside the gene matches. Germline V gives CDR1 SGHRS, CDR2 YFSETQ. The CDR3 loop is CASSPRDRNTGELFF. In nucleotides, the CDR3 is TGCGCCAGCAGCCCACGGGACAGGAACACCGGGGAGCTGTTTTTT.

This clonotype was recorded at least ten times. The rearrangement uses TRBV20-1 and TRBJ1-1; D gene uncertain. V was trimmed by 5 bases and J by 4 bases, leaving 11 bases between them. This CDR3 contains 12 residues. Per the germline V gene, CDR1 is DFQATT and CDR2 is SNEGSKA (reference sequence). The CDR3 spells CSAFTISTEAFF. The CDR3 DNA sequence: TGCAGTGCTTTTACCATTAGCACTGAAGCTTTCTTT.

There are many counts of this clonotype. The gene calls are TRBV7-2 and TRBJ2-5; D uncertain. The CDR3 runs to 11 residues. Germline values: CDR1 SGHTA, CDR2 FQGNSA. V lost 2 bases, J lost 5 bases, and 3 bases lay in between. CDR3 DNA: TGTGCCAGCAGCTTATACGAGACCCAGTACTTC. Protein sequence: CASSLYETQYF.

This clonotype occurred many times. CDR3 coding DNA: TGTGCTAGTGGTTTGGGACCCGGGACAATTAGCAATCAGCCCCAGCATTTT. This translates into CASGLGPGTISNQPQHF. The V and J genes are TRBV12-5 and TRBJ1-5, with D possibly being TRBD1 (6 bases). The CDR3 runs 17 residues. The V gene's germline CDR1 is LGHNT and CDR2 FRNRAP. The V end lost 1 base, the J end lost 0 bases, and 13 bases lay between the germline ends.

This clonotype was recorded at least ten times. The chain is built from TRBV5-4 and TRBJ2-6; tentative D call: TRBD1 (5 bases). Germline V gives CDR1 SGHNT, CDR2 YYREEE (reference sequence). This CDR3 region has 15 residues. Trimming stripped 4 bases from V and 1 base from J, with 9 bases between. CDR3 sequence: CASSTRQSGANVLTF. The CDR3 nucleotides are TGTGCCAGCAGCACCCGACAGTCTGGGGCCAACGTCCTGACTTTC.

This clonotype has at least ten counts. Here the CDR3 DNA reads TGTGCTAGTGGTTTACCGACCTCTGGTGCACTGTTTTTT. Amino acid sequence: CASGLPTSGALFF. This sequence joins TRBV12-5 and TRBJ1-4; no firm D call. This CDR3 spans 13 amino acids. Germline V lookup: CDR1 LGHNT, CDR2 FRNRAP. Trimming stripped 3 bases from V and 13 bases from J, with 15 bases between.